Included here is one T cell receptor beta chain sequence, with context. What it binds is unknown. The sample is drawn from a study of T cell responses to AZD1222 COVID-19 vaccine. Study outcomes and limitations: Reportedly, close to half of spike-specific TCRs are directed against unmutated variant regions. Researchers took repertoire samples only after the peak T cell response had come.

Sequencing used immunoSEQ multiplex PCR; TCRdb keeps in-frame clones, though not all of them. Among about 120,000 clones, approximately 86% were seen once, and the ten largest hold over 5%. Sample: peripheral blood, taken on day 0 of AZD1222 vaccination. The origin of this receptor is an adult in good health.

CDR3 loop: CASSLGGLASEQYF. CDR3 bases: TGCGCCAGCAGCTTGGGGGGACTAGCTTCGGAGCAGTACTTC. The chain carries TRBV5-1 and TRBJ2-7; 9 bases are a match to TRBD2. Germline lookup yields CDR1 SGHRS and CDR2 YFSETQ. V shed 0 bases and J 7 bases; nucleotides not matched to a gene: 5. The CDR3 totals 14 residues.